This TCR beta chain was sequenced for a study of T cell changes during pregnancy in multiple sclerosis. This clone was detected many times. TCRdb keeps only in-frame clones here, not all; method: immunoSEQ multiplex PCR. The sample lists around 30,000 clones, about 91% occurring once. The CDR3 contains 14 residues. The germline V and J ends were trimmed by 3 bases and 7 bases, with 16 bases remaining between them. CDR1 is MNHNS, CDR2 SASEGT, per germline. The clonotype comes from a female donor with multiple sclerosis, enrolled in a pregnancy study. The sample in question was CD8+ T cells from peripheral blood mononuclear cells, obtained before pregnancy. The chain couples TRBV6-1 to TRBJ2-7; D is undetermined. The CDR3 DNA is TGTGCCAGCAGTGAGGCGAATGAGCCGGGTGAGCAGTACTTC. This encodes CASSEANEPGEQYF.